This T cell receptor beta chain derives from a study of T cells in localized non-small cell lung cancer. Whole-study findings and limits: The tumor had only one region sequenced, so heterogeneity remains possible. Among the top 100 tumor clones, a median approximately 60 appeared in adjacent lung. Uninvolved adjacent lung, not tumor, had the highest T cell clonality. Blood T cell density predicted longer survival; adjacent-lung clonality, shorter.

This clone was counted between two and nine times. Its cognate antigen is unknown. Sequencing was performed with immunoSEQ multiplex PCR; in TCRdb, only in-frame clones are kept and a portion is missing. The data contain 3,300 or so clones, approximately 20% of them singletons. V lost 1 base and J lost 3, with 3 bases in between. Per germline, CDR1 GTSNPN and CDR2 SVGIG (reference sequence). There are 11 residues in the CDR3. Material: lung tumor tissue, obtained before any cancer treatment. The chain combines TRBV30 with TRBJ1-1; D is unresolved. This clonotype was sampled from a female donor over 55 with stage II lung adenocarcinoma. The CDR3 DNA sequence: TGTGCCTGGAGTGCGGACACTGAAGCTTTCTTT. It yields the protein CAWSADTEAFF. Variable domain in full (rest from reference TRBV30 and TRBJ1-1): SQTIHQWPATLVQPVGSPLSLECTVEGTSNPNLYWYRQAAGRGLQLLFYSVGIGQISSEVPQNLSASRPQDRQFILSSKKLLLSDSGFYLCAWSADTEAFFGQGTRLTVV.